The sequence of this T cell receptor beta chain was determined in a study of shared clonotypes between healthy human individuals. Only in-frame clones appear in the TCRdb table, and some are missing; sequencing was by immunoSEQ multiplex PCR. The sample carries 2,100,000 or so clones, approximately 95% recorded once. This CDR3 contains 17 residues. Germline CDR1 reads LGHNA; CDR2 reads YSLEER. A CD45RA+ naive subset and a CD45RA-negative memory subset were split from CD4+ cells. On this clone: The antigen remains undetermined. A junction end diverges from the germline sequence, so it may reflect a read error.

Study-level findings and limits: The four-donor shared clonotypes exceeded non-shared clonotypes in generation probability, with non-shared ones scoring lower. Only blood was sampled, and tissue TCR repertoires likely differ from blood ones.

The specimen was naive CD4+ T cells sorted from blood. Subset meaning: CD45RA+ positively selected. The chain employs TRBV4-3 and TRBJ2-3; D may be TRBD1 (6 bases). This receptor was identified in a man aged 18 to 30 in good health. CDR3 residues: CASGQERQAWDTDTQYF. The CDR3, as DNA: TGCGCCAGCGGCCAAGAAAGACAGGCATGGGACACAGATACGCAGTATTTT.